One sample yielded the 18 T cell receptor beta chains listed below, sequenced in a study of blood T cell repertoires in COVID-19. Measured with immunoSEQ multiplex PCR; TCRdb has only the in-frame clones, and not every one. The sample includes 230,000 or so clones, around 85% of them seen just once. The source material was peripheral blood. The source is a human donor in a cohort sampled during active COVID-19.

This chain joins TRBV19 and TRBJ1-1, with a possible D match to TRBD1 (5 bases). V was shortened by 3 bases and J by 3 bases, with 11 bases between the two germline ends. The CDR3 length is 14 residues. Germline assignment: CDR1 LNHDA and CDR2 SQIVND (reference sequence). The CDR3 here is CASSISAGHTEAFF. As DNA, the CDR3 is TGTGCCAGTAGTATTTCGGCGGGACACACTGAAGCTTTCTTT.

This sequence joins TRBV11-1 and TRBJ1-1; possibly TRBD1 for D (6 bases). Trimming removed 3 bases at V and 3 bases at J, with 17 bases between. Germline CDR1 and CDR2: SGHAT and FQDESV (reference sequence). The CDR3 extends over 16 amino acids. In nucleotides, the CDR3 is TGTGCCAGCAGCTTGTACGTGTCAGGGGCGTACACTGAAGCTTTCTTT. Its protein is CASSLYVSGAYTEAFF.

The CDR3 nucleotides are TGTGCCAGCAGCCAGCCTCGAGGGTACCGATACGAGCAGTACTTC. Its translation is CASSQPRGYRYEQYF. This chain links TRBV3-1 (or the pseudogene TRBV3-2) with TRBJ2-7; TRBD2 is a possible D gene (5 bases). The CDR3 has 15 amino acids. Per germline, CDR1 LGHDT and CDR2 YNNKEL (reference sequence). V lost 3 bases and J lost 4, with 16 bases in between.

V gene TRBV7-2 combines with J gene TRBJ2-1; 10 bases are shared with TRBD2. V lost 4 bases, J lost 4 bases, and 1 base stayed unmatched. The CDR3 contains 14 residues. CDR1 is SGHTA, CDR2 FQGNSA, per germline. This CDR3 is CASSSGLAYNEQFF. The DNA of the CDR3 is TGTGCCAGCAGCTCGGGACTAGCGTACAATGAGCAGTTCTTC.

This clone is a singleton in its sample. This chain joins TRBV7-9 and TRBJ2-7, with 8 positions matching TRBD1. Germline-derived CDR1 and CDR2 are SEHNR and FQNEAQ (reference sequence). V dropped 5 bases and J dropped 3; count of bases not matched to a gene: 6. There are 14 residues in the CDR3. CDR3 coding DNA: TGTGCCAGCAGCGTAGACAGGGGATTCTACGAGCAGTACTTC. Its translation: CASSVDRGFYEQYF.

A word on this clone: The same CDR3 is also encoded by other DNA sequences in this sample. This sequence joins TRBV27 and TRBJ2-7, with D hard to call. The CDR3 runs 12 residues. V lost 6 bases and J lost 0, with 6 bases in between. Germline V gives CDR1 MNHEY, CDR2 SMNVEV (reference sequence). The CDR3 DNA follows: TGTGCCAGCAGGGGCAGCTCCTACGAGCAGTACTTC. Protein sequence: CASRGSSYEQYF.

There are a few counts of this clone. The chain couples TRBV18 to TRBJ2-7, with 7 bases matching TRBD1. The trim removed 3 bases at V and 0 bases at J, leaving 2 bases unmatched. This CDR3 is 14 amino acids long. The germline V gene encodes CDR1 KGHSH and CDR2 LQKENI. The CDR3 here is CASSPTGSSYEQYF. CDR3 nucleotide sequence: TGTGCCAGCTCACCGACAGGGAGCTCCTACGAGCAGTACTTC.

The chain combines TRBV28 with TRBJ1-5; 7 bases line up with TRBD1. This CDR3 has 15 amino acids. V trimming: 6 bases; J trimming: 6 bases; junction bases outside the gene matches: 11. Germline V gene sequence: CDR1 MDHEN, CDR2 SYDVKM. As DNA, the CDR3 is TGTGCCAGCAGACGCGGACAGGTAAGAGGTCAGCCCCAGCATTTT. This gives the protein CASRRGQVRGQPQHF. The variable domain in full, completed from reference TRBV28 and TRBJ1-5, reads DVKVTQSSRYLVKRTGEKVFLECVQDMDHENMFWYRQDPGLGLRLIYFSYDVKMKEKGDIPEGYSVSREKKERFSLILESASTNQTSMYLCASRRGQVRGQPQHFGDGTRLSIL.

Only a few counts were recorded for this clone. The sample contains more than one DNA sequence encoding this CDR3. The chain is built from TRBV19 and TRBJ1-1; D remains ambiguous. This CDR3 has 13 amino acids. Trimming shortened V by 3 bases and J by 0 bases, and 5 bases separated the two germline ends. Germline CDR1 is LNHDA and CDR2 is SQIVND (reference sequence). CDR3 loop: CASSIGVNTEAFF. Here the CDR3 DNA reads TGTGCCAGTAGTATCGGGGTGAACACTGAAGCTTTCTTT.

The genes are TRBV29-1 and TRBJ2-1, with 7 bases aligning to TRBD1. The CDR3 has 15 amino acids. Looked up from germline, CDR1 is SQVTM and CDR2 is ANQGSEA. After removal of 7 bases from V and 0 bases from J, the junction contained 9 bases not matched to a gene. The chain's CDR3 is CSAPTGASSYNEQFF. The CDR3 coding sequence is TGCAGCGCTCCTACAGGGGCCAGCTCCTACAATGAGCAGTTCTTC.

J is TRBJ2-5 and V is TRBV5-1; TRBD2 matches at 7 bases. Germline V gene sequence: CDR1 SGHRS, CDR2 YFSETQ. This CDR3 contains 16 residues. J gave up 2 bases and V 2 bases, and 9 bases lay outside the gene matches. CDR3 amino acids: CASSLGPSGGQETQYF. The DNA of the CDR3 is TGCGCCAGCAGCTTAGGCCCTAGCGGAGGACAAGAGACCCAGTACTTC. The entire variable domain, with the rest obtained from reference TRBV5-1 and TRBJ2-5, is as follows: KAGVTQTPRYLIKTRGQQVTLSCSPISGHRSVSWYQQTPGQGLQFLFEYFSETQRNKGNFPGRFSGRQFSNSRSEMNVSTLELGDSALYLCASSLGPSGGQETQYFGPGTRLLVL.

V usage is TRBV9 and J usage is TRBJ2-7, with D possibly matching TRBD1 (6 bases). The germline V gene encodes CDR1 SGDLS and CDR2 YYNGEE. V was pared by 0 bases and J by 0 bases, with 7 bases between. This CDR3 comprises 14 residues. Written as DNA, the CDR3 is TGTGCCAGCAGCGTAGAAGGGGGCTCCTACGAGCAGTACTTC. Its translation is CASSVEGGSYEQYF.

The chain has TRBV25-1 and TRBJ2-7; TRBD1 matches 11 bases. J gave up 3 bases and V 2 bases, and 9 bases lay outside the gene matches. CDR3 size: 17 residues. From germline, CDR1 is MGHDK and CDR2 SYGVNS. The CDR3 bases are TGTGCCAGCAGTGAACCCCCGGGACAGGGGGAAAACTACGAGCAGTACTTC. Its protein is CASSEPPGQGENYEQYF.

The chain recombines TRBV3-1 (or the pseudogene TRBV3-2) with TRBJ1-2; D remains ambiguous. The CDR3 runs 18 residues. CDR1 is LGHDT and CDR2 is YNNKEL in the germline V gene (reference sequence). Trimming cost V 0 bases and J 0 bases, with 17 bases left between them. CDR3 DNA sequence: TGTGCCAGCAGCCAAGAAAAGGCCAGGTTCTCTTCTAACTATGGCTACACCTTC. Protein product: CASSQEKARFSSNYGYTF.

The rearrangement links TRBV28 to TRBJ2-2; D is perhaps TRBD2 (6 bases). The germline CDR1 and CDR2 sequences are MDHEN and SYDVKM. The CDR3 runs to 16 residues. V was trimmed by 1 base and J by 4 bases, leaving 13 bases between them. The CDR3 here is CASSLYGLASTGELFF. As DNA, the CDR3 is TGTGCCAGCAGTTTATACGGTCTAGCGAGCACCGGGGAGCTGTTTTTT.

This clone is a singleton in its sample. The chain couples TRBV12-5 to TRBJ1-2; D possibly corresponds to TRBD1 (6 bases). Trimming took 0 bases from V and 4 from J, leaving 12 bases between them. This CDR3 is built from 15 residues. Germline lookup yields CDR1 LGHNT and CDR2 FRNRAP. Here the CDR3 DNA reads TGTGCTAGTGGTTTGGTACAGGGATATCTCTATGGCTACACCTTC. It encodes CASGLVQGYLYGYTF.

This rearrangement joins TRBV21-1 to TRBJ2-3; the tabulated D call, TRBD1, remains unverified against the DNA. TRBV21-1 is described as a pseudogene. The CDR3 length is 16 residues. The CDR3 is CASSRNTGQVPNTQYF. In DNA form, the CDR3 reads TGTGCCAGCAGCAGGAATACCGGACAGGTCCCAAATACGCAGTATTTT.

Points on this clone: This sample includes further DNA sequences coding for the same CDR3. The V and J genes are TRBV9 and TRBJ2-7, with 9 bases that match TRBD2. The CDR3 runs 14 residues. Unmatched junction bases numbered 4, after V lost 4 bases and J lost 2 bases. The germline gives CDR1 SGDLS, CDR2 YYNGEE. The CDR3 region has the DNA TGTGCCAGCAGCCCGGGCGGGAGGGCCTACGAGCAGTACTTC. Translating it yields CASSPGGRAYEQYF.